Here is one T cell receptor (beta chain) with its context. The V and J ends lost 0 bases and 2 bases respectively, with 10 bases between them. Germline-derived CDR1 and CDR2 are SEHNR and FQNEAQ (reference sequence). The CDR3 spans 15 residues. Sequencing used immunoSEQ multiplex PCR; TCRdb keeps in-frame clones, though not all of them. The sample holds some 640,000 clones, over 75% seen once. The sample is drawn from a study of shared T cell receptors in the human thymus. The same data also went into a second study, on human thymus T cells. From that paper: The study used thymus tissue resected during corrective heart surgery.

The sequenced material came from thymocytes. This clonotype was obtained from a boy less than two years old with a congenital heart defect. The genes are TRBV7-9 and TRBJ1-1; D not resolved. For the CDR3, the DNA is TGTGCCAGCAGCTTAGCCCAGGCCCCAAACACTGAAGCTTTCTTT. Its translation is CASSLAQAPNTEAFF.